Listed here is a single T cell receptor (beta chain). J gave up 1 base and V 1 base, and 18 bases lay outside the gene matches. Germline V lookup: CDR1 SQVTM, CDR2 ANQGSEA. The CDR3 loop spans 20 amino acids. Method: immunoSEQ multiplex PCR; TCRdb's copy keeps in-frame clones and lacks some. The sample carries tens of thousands of clones, about 89% recorded once. This sample was included in a study of T cell changes during pregnancy in multiple sclerosis. The chain links TRBV29-1 to TRBJ1-5, with 8 bases fitting TRBD1. This receptor was identified in a female donor in good health, serving as a control in a pregnancy study. Some clones in this sample may be carry-over from other donors' samples. Sequenced material: PBMCs, taken in the first trimester of pregnancy. This CDR3 reads CSVEVEAVLYRGKSNQPQHF. The CDR3 bases are TGCAGCGTTGAAGTGGAGGCCGTTTTATACAGGGGGAAGAGCAATCAGCCCCAGCATTTT.